Here is one T cell receptor (beta chain) with its context. The antigen is undetermined. Profiled with immunoSEQ multiplex PCR; TCRdb holds only in-frame clones, not every one. The repertoire holds over 80,000 clones, with roughly nine tenths as singletons. These data are taken from a study of OX40 agonist ivuxolimab in advanced cancers. Notes on the study in general: The mean number of expanded clones was higher in CD8+ T cells than in CD4+.

Per the germline V gene, CDR1 is KGHSH and CDR2 is LQKENI. The CDR3 spans 16 residues. Germline trimming cut 2 bases from V and 7 bases from J; bases unmatched to any gene: 6. Sequences were derived from CD4+ or CD8+ T cells sorted from blood, sampled in a trial of the OX40 agonist ivuxolimab. This TCR derives from an adult with an advanced solid tumor such as melanoma, head and neck, liver or kidney cancer. The chain recombines TRBV18 with TRBJ1-6; 9 bases fit TRBD1. The CDR3 nucleotides are TGTGCCAGCTCACCATGGCTACAGGGGGCCAATTCACCCCTCCACTTT. It yields the protein CASSPWLQGANSPLHF.